These 26 T cell receptor beta chains were all obtained from the same sample, sequenced in a study of CD8 T cells in Susac syndrome. RNA was extracted with the RNeasy kit, and a quantity of roughly 0.5 to 1 ug was reverse transcribed using random hexamers. From the immunoSEQ multiplex PCR reads, TCRdb called clonotypes with MiXCR, one entry per CDR3 protein. The table records a few hundred thousand distinct CDR3 sequences, 95% of them present only once. The sequenced material came from CD4+ T cells from PBMCs. Receptors were obtained from a human donor with multiple sclerosis.

The rearrangement links TRBV3-1 to TRBJ1-1; D might be TRBD1 (6 bases). In germline, CDR1 is LGHDT, CDR2 YNNKEL (reference sequence). The CDR3 length is 13 residues. The V end was cut by 5 bases, the J end by 8 bases, with 15 bases between. CDR3 DNA: TGTGCCAGCAGCACGGGCCAGGGGAAAGAAGCTTTCTTT. Translated: CASSTGQGKEAFF.

V is TRBV18 and J is TRBJ2-4; D might be TRBD2 (6 bases). Between the trimmed V and J ends, which lost 3 bases and 3 bases, there was a span of 9 bases. The CDR3 contains 14 residues. CDR1 and CDR2 from the germline V gene are KGHSH and LQKENI. CDR3 in amino acids: CASSPPGVKNIQYF. The DNA of the CDR3 is TGTGCCAGCTCACCCCCGGGGGTCAAAAACATTCAGTACTTC.

The chain employs TRBV20-1 and TRBJ2-5; D might be TRBD2 (6 bases). Trimming shortened V by 3 bases and J by 2 bases, and 16 bases separated the two germline ends. The CDR3 is made up of 15 amino acids. Germline lookup yields CDR1 DFQATT and CDR2 SNEGSKA (reference sequence). CDR3 nucleotides: TGCAGTGCTAGCGGTAGACGGGAGCCGCAAGAGACCCAGTACTTC. Amino acids: CSASGRREPQETQYF.

The J gene is TRBJ2-7, the V gene TRBV20-1, with TRBD2 matching 7 bases. The V gene's germline CDR1 is DFQATT and CDR2 SNEGSKA (reference sequence). Trimming removed 6 bases from V and 2 bases from J; junction bases left unmatched: 4. The CDR3 sequence is 12 residues long. Here the CDR3 reads CSAASGTYEQYF. The CDR3 bases are TGCAGTGCCGCTAGCGGCACCTACGAGCAGTACTTC.

This clonotype was recorded only once. The chain uses TRBV28 and TRBJ2-3; D might be TRBD2 (6 bases). Trimming pared 6 bases from V and 8 bases from J, leaving 15 bases between. Germline values: CDR1 MDHEN, CDR2 SYDVKM. The CDR3 consists of 13 residues. The CDR3: CASSGGPVGTQYF. The CDR3 DNA reads TGTGCCAGCAGCGGGGGACCCGTGGGTACGCAGTATTTT.

This sequence joins TRBV5-1 and TRBJ1-4; possible D gene TRBD1, 5 bases. V was clipped by 1 base and J by 4 bases, with 11 bases between them. This CDR3 is built from 15 residues. Germline CDR1 reads SGHRS; CDR2 reads YFSETQ. The CDR3 DNA reads as TGCGCCAGCAGCTTGACAGGAGACAATAATGAAAAACTGTTTTTT. This gives the protein CASSLTGDNNEKLFF.

This chain uses TRBV30 with TRBJ1-5; weak D call: TRBD1 (5 bases). CDR3 length equals 16 residues. V gave up 3 bases and J gave up 4 bases, with 19 bases separating them. The V gene's germline CDR1 is GTSNPN and CDR2 SVGIG (reference sequence). The CDR3 nucleotides are TGTGCCTGGAGCTTTGGGGTGGGGGGAAGGAATCAGCCCCAGCATTTT. Translating it yields CAWSFGVGGRNQPQHF.

This chain uses TRBV27 with TRBJ2-6, with 8 bases lining up with TRBD2. J lost 3 bases, V lost 3 bases, and 7 bases had no gene match. The CDR3 is 17 residues long. Germline V CDR1 and CDR2: MNHEY, SMNVEV (reference sequence). DNA of the CDR3: TGTGCCAGCAGTTTGGATTCGGGACTAGGTGGGGCCAACGTCCTGACTTTC. Translation gives CASSLDSGLGGANVLTF. Variable domain in full (rest from reference TRBV27 and TRBJ2-6): EAQVTQNPRYLITVTGKKLTVTCSQNMNHEYMSWYRQDPGLGLRQIYYSMNVEVTDKGDVPEGYKVSRKEKRNFPLILESPSPNQTSLYFCASSLDSGLGGANVLTFGAGSRLTVL.

The V gene is TRBV4-1, the J gene TRBJ2-1; D not certain. Germline CDR1 reads MGHRA; CDR2 reads YSYEKL. The CDR3 is made up of 16 amino acids. Trimming left V 4 bases short and J 8 bases short, with 21 bases between. The DNA for the CDR3 is TGCGCCAGCAGCCCTAGAGATCTAGTCTCTCGGGATGAGCAGTTCTTC. It yields the protein CASSPRDLVSRDEQFF.

The gene calls are TRBV29-1 and TRBJ1-2; tentatively, D is TRBD1 (5 bases). Germline values: CDR1 SQVTM, CDR2 ANQGSEA. CDR3 size: 15 residues. With 5 bases removed from V and 1 base from J, the gap between germline ends came to 17 bases. The CDR3 reads CSVYGGGSYNYGYTF. The CDR3 nucleotides read TGCAGCGTTTACGGCGGGGGAAGCTATAACTATGGCTACACCTTC.

V and J are TRBV29-1 and TRBJ2-1; 9 nucleotides align to TRBD2. Per germline, CDR1 SQVTM and CDR2 ANQGSEA. J gave up 5 bases and V 7 bases, and 18 bases lay outside the gene matches. CDR3 length: 17 amino acids. In DNA form, the CDR3 reads TGCAGCGCTCACGCAGGCGGGAGGGCCCTCATCCACAATGAGCAGTTCTTC. It is translated as CSAHAGGRALIHNEQFF.

The genes are TRBV6-2 or TRBV6-3 and TRBJ2-5, with D unclear. Trimming removed 7 bases from V and 4 bases from J, with 10 bases in between. From germline, CDR1 is MNHEY and CDR2 SVGEGT. CDR3 length equals 12 residues. CDR3 protein: CASNFPIETQYF. The CDR3 region has the DNA TGTGCCAGCAACTTCCCCATAGAGACCCAGTACTTC.

This rearrangement joins TRBV25-1 to TRBJ2-3; 9 positions match TRBD2. The V gene's germline CDR1 is MGHDK and CDR2 SYGVNS. This CDR3 spans 17 amino acids. V shed 8 bases and J 0 bases; nucleotides not matched to a gene: 12. CDR3 sequence (DNA): TGTGCCAGCGCGGGGCTAGCGGGAATCCCTAGCACAGATACGCAGTATTTT. Translated, it gives CASAGLAGIPSTDTQYF. The full variable domain, rest sourced from reference TRBV25-1 and TRBJ2-3, is EADIYQTPRYLVIGTGKKITLECSQTMGHDKMYWYQQDPGMELHLIHYSYGVNSTEKGDLSSESTVSRIRTEHFPLTLESARPSHTSQYLCASAGLAGIPSTDTQYFGPGTRLTVL.

V gene TRBV28 combines with J gene TRBJ2-3; D gene unclear. Trimming pared 3 bases from V and 1 base from J, leaving 11 bases between. Germline assignment: CDR1 MDHEN and CDR2 SYDVKM. This CDR3 has 15 amino acids. This CDR3 reads CASSFRSERTDTQYF. The CDR3 DNA follows: TGTGCCAGCAGTTTCCGCTCGGAGCGCACAGATACGCAGTATTTT.

The CDR3 region has the DNA TGTGCCACCAGCAGAGGATGGGGGACAGCCCGCAATCAGCCCCAGCATTTT. This translates into CATSRGWGTARNQPQHF. V and J are TRBV15 and TRBJ1-5, with TRBD1 identical over 7 bases. V gave up 1 base and J gave up 2 bases; unmatched junction bases: 8. Germline V gene lookup returns CDR1 LNHNV and CDR2 YYDKDF (reference sequence). The CDR3 has 17 amino acids. The full variable domain, in which reference TRBV15 and TRBJ1-5 provide the parts outside the CDR3, is DAMVIQNPRYQVTQFGKPVTLSCSQTLNHNVMYWYQQKSSQAPKLLFHYYDKDFNNEADTPDNFQSRRPNTSFCFLDIRSPGLGDTAMYLCATSRGWGTARNQPQHFGDGTRLSIL.

V gene TRBV3-1 combines with J gene TRBJ2-3; 7 bases map to TRBD2. With V trimmed by 4 bases and J by 2 bases, 6 bases remained unmatched. Germline lookup yields CDR1 LGHDT and CDR2 YNNKEL (reference sequence). The CDR3 loop spans 15 amino acids. DNA for the CDR3: TGTGCCAGCAGCCGTAGGCGGGGGAACACAGATACGCAGTATTTT. This sequence encodes CASSRRRGNTDTQYF.

The chain recombines TRBV6-6 with TRBJ2-4, with a tentative D call TRBD2 (7 bases). In germline, CDR1 is MNHNY, CDR2 SVGAGI (reference sequence). CDR3 length: 14 residues. With 2 bases removed from V and 7 bases from J, the gap between germline ends came to 12 bases. Written as DNA, the CDR3 is TGTGCCAGCAGTTACGACGGGGGGCTCAACATTCAGTACTTC. Translation gives CASSYDGGLNIQYF.

This chain connects TRBV2 to TRBJ2-7; 7 nucleotides agree with TRBD1. The CDR3 sequence is 15 residues long. V was clipped by 10 bases and J by 1 base; unmatched bases: 13. Germline V gene sequence: CDR1 SNHLY, CDR2 FYNNEI. CDR3: CATPQPGTASYEQYF. DNA of the CDR3: TGTGCCACGCCCCAGCCCGGGACAGCTTCCTACGAGCAGTACTTC.

The chain combines TRBV20-1 with TRBJ2-7; D is unclear. This CDR3 is built from 12 residues. Trimming stripped 6 bases from V and 6 bases from J, with 15 bases between. Germline lookup yields CDR1 DFQATT and CDR2 SNEGSKA (reference sequence). CDR3 protein: CSAAGRASEQYF. The CDR3 DNA follows: TGCAGTGCAGCCGGACGGGCATCCGAGCAGTACTTC.

The chain has TRBV9 and TRBJ2-7; possible D gene TRBD2, 6 bases. The CDR3 consists of 16 residues. Germline loops: CDR1 SGDLS, CDR2 YYNGEE. The V gene lost 1 base and the J gene lost 4 bases, with 18 bases spanning the gap. CDR3 DNA: TGTGCCAGCAGCGTATGGCTCCTCGGGAGAACTTACGAGCAGTACTTC. Residues: CASSVWLLGRTYEQYF.

The CDR3 DNA reads TGTGCCAGCTGTAAGGGGGCAAAGAGTTCACCCCTCCACTTT. Its protein is CASCKGAKSSPLHF. The chain is built from TRBV12-3 or TRBV12-4 and TRBJ1-6, with 7 bases matching TRBD1. Losses at the gene ends were 8 bases for V and 9 bases for J; bases not matched to a gene: 10. This CDR3 region has 14 residues.

The J gene is TRBJ2-2, the V gene TRBV29-1; no reliable D call. The CDR3 loop spans 14 amino acids. V dropped 4 bases and J dropped 1 base, with 10 bases sitting between them. Germline lookup yields CDR1 SQVTM and CDR2 ANQGSEA. The CDR3 region has the DNA TGCAGCGTTGGGTGGCCCCTGAACACCGGGGAGCTGTTTTTT. Its translation is CSVGWPLNTGELFF.

This chain joins TRBV25-1 and TRBJ2-7; 10 nucleotides match TRBD2. V shed 8 bases and J 3 bases; nucleotides not matched to a gene: 4. The CDR3 loop spans 13 amino acids. From germline, CDR1 is MGHDK and CDR2 SYGVNS. Here the CDR3 DNA reads TGTGCCAGCGAGCGGGAGGGCCTCTACGAGCAGTACTTC. Translation: CASEREGLYEQYF.

The V and J genes are TRBV6-6 and TRBJ1-2, with 7 bases lining up with TRBD1. CDR3 length: 14 residues. V was clipped by 0 bases and J by 6 bases; unmatched bases: 4. Germline CDR1 is MNHNY and CDR2 is SVGAGI (reference sequence). CDR3: CASSYSETGNGYTF. The CDR3 region has the DNA TGTGCCAGCAGTTACTCGGAGACAGGGAATGGCTACACCTTC.

The chain couples TRBV2 to TRBJ2-5, with 8 bases matching TRBD2. The CDR3 length is 14 residues. J gave up 7 bases and V 6 bases, and 10 bases lay outside the gene matches. Germline CDR1 reads SNHLY; CDR2 reads FYNNEI. This CDR3 reads CASRRRGDLRTQYF. The CDR3, as DNA: TGTGCCAGCAGGCGGCGGGGGGACCTTCGGACCCAGTACTTC.

This chain joins TRBV30 and TRBJ2-1; 8 bases map to TRBD2. J lost 13 bases, V lost 3 bases, and 8 bases had no gene match. The CDR3 has 12 residues. CDR1 is GTSNPN and CDR2 is SVGIG in the germline V gene (reference sequence). In DNA, the CDR3 is TGTGCCTGGAGGGGACCGGGACTAGTACAGTTCTTC. Its translation is CAWRGPGLVQFF.